This T cell receptor beta chain appears in the sequencing data of a study of blood T cell repertoires in COVID-19. Study at large: Samples came from the United States, Italy and Spain, spanning acute and convalescent COVID-19. PBMCs, B-cell-depleted T cells, or T cells were the source of the cDNA or gDNA that made up the material.

J lost 3 bases, V lost 2 bases, and 6 bases had no gene match. Germline V gives CDR1 SNHLY, CDR2 FYNNEI. The CDR3 contains 15 residues. Measured with immunoSEQ multiplex PCR; TCRdb has only the in-frame clones, and not every one. The table shows over 250,000 clones, with around 87% occurring only once. The source is a woman in her 30s who had recovered from COVID-19. The chain is built from TRBV2 and TRBJ1-2, with TRBD1 identical over 7 bases. Sequencing was done on a sample of PBMCs or T cells enriched from blood (not recorded which). The CDR3 nucleotides read TGTGCCAGCAGTGAAAGTTTGGGACAGCACTATGGCTACACCTTC. Translating gives CASSESLGQHYGYTF.